Listed below are T cell receptor beta chains from one sample, sequenced in a study of PD-1 and CTLA-4 blockade in melanoma. Clones were sequenced by immunoSEQ multiplex PCR, and TCRdb holds only the in-frame ones, with some missing. The sample carries roughly 30,000 clones, roughly 90% recorded once. The sequenced sample was CD8+ T cells from peripheral blood, obtained from a patient given anti-PD-1 treatment. The receptors were gathered from a human donor with melanoma. CDR3s include the opening cysteine and the closing phenylalanine or tryptophan. Each record gives: CDR3 length, clone size, J gene, V gene, D gene, CDR3 DNA, CDR3 protein. The D gene is left open where the match is weak. A row's size may be missing; if present it is once, few, many or a size class.

>12|-|TRBJ1-1|TRBV7-6|-
TGTGCCAGCAGCAACAGACAGACTGAAGCTTTCTTT
CASSNRQTEAFF
>12|-|TRBJ1-1|TRBV28|-
TGTGCCAGCAGTTTAGGCGCTACTGAAGCTTTCTTT
CASSLGATEAFF
>15|-|TRBJ1-6|TRBV5-4|-
TGTGCCAGCAGCTGGGAGGGAGGGATTCGTTCACCCCTCCACTTT
CASSWEGGIRSPLHF
>13|-|TRBJ2-3|TRBV12-3/TRBV12-4|-
TGTGCCAGCACCCTCGGCATCACAGATACGCAGTATTTT
CASTLGITDTQYF
>13|once|TRBJ1-1|TRBV4-1|-
TGCGCCAGCAGCCAGGACCGGGGCACTGAAGCTTTCTTT
CASSQDRGTEAFF
>15|-|TRBJ2-2|TRBV6-4|TRBD1
TGTGCCAGCACCCGGACAGGACTGAACACCGGGGAGCTGTTTTTT
CASTRTGLNTGELFF
>13|-|TRBJ2-1|TRBV3-1/TRBV3-2|-
TGTGCCACCTACGACGGGGAAAACAATGAGCAGTTCTTC
CATYDGENNEQFF
>15|-|TRBJ1-1|TRBV4-2|-
TGTGCCAGCAGCCAAGTCATAGGTATTAACACTGAAGCTTTCTTT
CASSQVIGINTEAFF
>14|-|TRBJ2-1|TRBV5-1|-
TGCGCCAGCAGCCCGGAGACGGCCTACAATGAGCAGTTCTTC
CASSPETAYNEQFF
>15|-|TRBJ1-1|TRBV6-5|-
TGTGCCAGCAGCTTCACGACAGGAGGGCAACACGAAGCTTTCTTT
CASSFTTGGQHEAFF
>15|-|TRBJ2-6|TRBV7-9|-
TGTGCCAGCAGCACCGAGGGGTCTGGGGCCAACGTCCTGACTTTC
CASSTEGSGANVLTF
>16|-|TRBJ2-7|TRBV28|-
TGTGCCAGCAGTTTCGCCCCCTCCGTGTCCACCTACGAGCAGTACTTC
CASSFAPSVSTYEQYF
>14|-|TRBJ1-1|TRBV7-6|-
TGTGCCAGCAGCTTGAGTTGGGGGAACACTGAAGCTTTCTTT
CASSLSWGNTEAFF
>13|-|TRBJ1-2|TRBV29-1|-
TGCAGCGTTGACCACAAACCCTTGGATGGCTACACCTTC
CSVDHKPLDGYTF
>11|once|TRBJ2-7|TRBV7-6|-
TGTGCCAGCAGCTTGGGGGCCGAGCAGTACTTC
CASSLGAEQYF
>13|-|TRBJ2-7|TRBV5-5|-
TGTGCCAGCAGCCCCGACAGCTCCTACGAGCAGTACTTC
CASSPDSSYEQYF
>14|-|TRBJ2-1|TRBV6-1|-
TGTGCCAGCAGTGACCACGGACTGTACAATGAGCAGTTCTTC
CASSDHGLYNEQFF
>14|-|TRBJ2-4|TRBV28|TRBD2
TGTGCCACCACCGGGACTAGCGGGGCGAACATTCAGTACTTC
CATTGTSGANIQYF
>16|-|TRBJ2-7|TRBV27|TRBD2
TGTGCCAGCAGTTCACCACTACTAGCGGGGGGGCGCGAGCAGTACTTC
CASSSPLLAGGREQYF
>12|-|TRBJ1-2|TRBV5-4|-
TGTGCCAGCAGCTTGGAGGACGCCGGCTACACCTTC
CASSLEDAGYTF
>13|-|TRBJ1-5|TRBV27|-
TGTGCCAGCAGTTCCGGCCTCAATGGGCCCCAGCATTTT
CASSSGLNGPQHF
>13|few|TRBJ1-1|TRBV9|-
TGTGCCAGCAGCGCGCAGGGGAACACTGAAGCTTTCTTT
CASSAQGNTEAFF
>13|-|TRBJ2-7|TRBV28|-
TGTGCCAGGCACGAGGGACAAAACTACGAGCAGTACTTC
CARHEGQNYEQYF
>18|few|TRBJ2-2|TRBV28|-
TGTGCCAGCAGTTTTAACCCGACAGGGCCGGGGGATACCGGGGAGCTGTTTTTT
CASSFNPTGPGDTGELFF
>16|-|TRBJ2-5|TRBV21-1|-
TGTGCCAGCAGCGCCGTCGCGGGGGCGACCCAAGAGACCCAGTACTTC
CASSAVAGATQETQYF
>13|-|TRBJ2-2|TRBV28|-
TGTGCCAGCAGCCAACTTAACACCGGGGAGCTGTTTTTT
CASSQLNTGELFF
>16|-|TRBJ2-1|TRBV5-6|-
TGTGCCAGCAGTCAGGAGGCGGGGACAGTATACAATGAGCAGTTCTTC
CASSQEAGTVYNEQFF
>17|-|TRBJ2-7|TRBV5-1|-
TGCGCCAGCAGCTTGGGCCCCGCGCGGGACGGATTCTACGAGCAGTACTTC
CASSLGPARDGFYEQYF
>17|-|TRBJ2-5|TRBV7-9|-
TGTGCCAGCAGCTTAGCGCCTAGAGCAGGCTGGGAAGAGACCCAGTACTTC
CASSLAPRAGWEETQYF
>13|-|TRBJ2-1|TRBV30|-
TGTGCCTGGAGTTTGACAGGGACTGATGAGCAGTTCTTC
CAWSLTGTDEQFF
>16|-|TRBJ2-2|TRBV4-2|-
TGTGCCAGCAGCCAAGATCAGACAGGGAACACCGGGGAGCTGTTTTTT
CASSQDQTGNTGELFF
>13|-|TRBJ2-3|TRBV27|-
TGTGCCAGCAGCCCGATAGGCACAGATACGCAGTATTTT
CASSPIGTDTQYF
>13|-|TRBJ2-1|TRBV4-1|-
TGCGCCAGCAGCCAAGCCCCCTACAATGAGCAGTTCTTC
CASSQAPYNEQFF
>13|-|TRBJ2-5|TRBV11-1|-
TGTGCCAGCAGCTTATGGGGTCAAGAGACCCAGTACTTC
CASSLWGQETQYF
>14|-|TRBJ1-5|TRBV19|-
TGTGCCAGTATAGGTAGGGGGGTAAATCAGCCCCAGCATTTT
CASIGRGVNQPQHF
>18|-|TRBJ2-2|TRBV11-2|TRBD2
TGTGCCAGCAGCTTAGGGACTAGCGGGGGGGCCTGGGCCGGGGAGCTGTTTTTT
CASSLGTSGGAWAGELFF
>16|-|TRBJ2-3|TRBV11-3|-
TGTGCCAGCAGCTTAGGAGCGGGTGCTAGCACAGATACGCAGTATTTT
CASSLGAGASTDTQYF
>11|-|TRBJ1-1|TRBV5-1|-
TGCGCCAGCAACGAGGGGGGTGAAGCTTTCTTT
CASNEGGEAFF
>13|once|TRBJ1-2|TRBV7-8|-
TGTGCCAGCAGTCAGGGTTTGGGCTATGGCTACACCTTC
CASSQGLGYGYTF
>15|-|TRBJ1-4|TRBV14|-
TGTGCCAGCAGCCAAGGGTACGGCAGCAATGAAAAACTGTTTTTT
CASSQGYGSNEKLFF
>15|-|TRBJ2-7|TRBV5-6|TRBD2
TGTGCCAGCAGCTGGGGGACTAGCGGCCCCTACGAGCAGTACTTC
CASSWGTSGPYEQYF
>15|-|TRBJ1-4|TRBV15|TRBD1
TGTGCCACCAGCAAGGGGGCGGCAACTAATGAAAAACTGTTTTTT
CATSKGAATNEKLFF
>13|once|TRBJ1-1|TRBV7-9|-
TGTGCCAGCAGCTTAGGGGCAGGCGGAGAGGCTTTCTTT
CASSLGAGGEAFF
>15|-|TRBJ1-5|TRBV9|TRBD1
TGTGCCAGCAGCGGGGGGACAGGGGAAGGCCAGCCCCAGCATTTT
CASSGGTGEGQPQHF
>13|-|TRBJ1-6|TRBV6-1|-
TGTGCCAGCAGTGACGGGGCTTATTCACCCCTCCACTTT
CASSDGAYSPLHF
>13|-|TRBJ2-5|TRBV28|-
TGTGCCAGCAGTTGGGCCGGCCAAGAGACCCAGTACTTC
CASSWAGQETQYF
>15|once|TRBJ2-7|TRBV3-1/TRBV3-2|TRBD1
TGTGCCAGCAGCCAAGGCCCGGACAGGGAGGACGAGCAGTACTTC
CASSQGPDREDEQYF
>16|-|TRBJ2-1|TRBV13|TRBD2
TGTGCCAGCAGCTTAGGGGGACTAGTAGCTAGGAATGAGCAGTTCTTC
CASSLGGLVARNEQFF
>14|few|TRBJ1-1|TRBV7-8|-
TGTGCCAGCAGCTTGGGGACCCCGAGCACTGAAGCTTTCTTT
CASSLGTPSTEAFF
>16|-|TRBJ1-5|TRBV7-9|TRBD1
TGTGCCAGCAGCTCCGACCGGGACAGGGGAGATCAGCCCCAGCATTTT
CASSSDRDRGDQPQHF